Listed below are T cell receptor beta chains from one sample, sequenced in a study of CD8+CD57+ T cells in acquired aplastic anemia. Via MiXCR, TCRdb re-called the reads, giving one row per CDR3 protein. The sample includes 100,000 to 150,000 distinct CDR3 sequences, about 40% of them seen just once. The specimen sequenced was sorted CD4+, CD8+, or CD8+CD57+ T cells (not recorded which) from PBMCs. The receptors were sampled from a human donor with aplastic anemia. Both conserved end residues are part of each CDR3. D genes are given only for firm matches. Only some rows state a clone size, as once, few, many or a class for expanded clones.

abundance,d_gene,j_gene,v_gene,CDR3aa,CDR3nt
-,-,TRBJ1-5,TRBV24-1,CATSAGGIGNQPQHF,TGTGCCACCAGTGCCGGGGGAATTGGCAATCAGCCCCAGCATTTT
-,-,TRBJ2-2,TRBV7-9,CASSFGTGELFF,TGTGCCAGCAGCTTTGGAACCGGGGAGCTGTTTTTT
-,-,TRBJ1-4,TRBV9,CASSETLGRSEKLFF,TGTGCCAGCAGTGAAACATTGGGAAGAAGTGAAAAACTGTTTTTT
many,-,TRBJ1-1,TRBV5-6,CASSFGGNTEAFF,TGTGCCAGCAGCTTCGGAGGAAACACTGAAGCTTTCTTT
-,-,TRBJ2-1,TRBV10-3,CANQGAGDEQFF,TGTGCCAACCAGGGAGCAGGGGATGAGCAGTTCTTC
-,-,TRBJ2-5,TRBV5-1,CASSPFQETQYF,TGCGCCAGCAGCCCCTTCCAAGAGACCCAGTACTTC
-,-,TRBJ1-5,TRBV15,CATSRDVQPQHF,TGTGCCACCAGCAGGGATGTTCAGCCCCAGCATTTT
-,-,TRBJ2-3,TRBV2,CASKEGTDTQYF,TGTGCCAGCAAGGAAGGAACGGATACGCAGTATTTT
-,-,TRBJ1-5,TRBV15,CATSRTGRNQPQHF,TGTGCCACCAGCCGAACAGGGCGCAATCAGCCCCAGCATTTT
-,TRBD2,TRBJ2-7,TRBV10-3,CAIGRASYEQYF,TGTGCCATCGGGAGGGCGAGCTACGAGCAGTACTTC
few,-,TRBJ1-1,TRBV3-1,CASSQVGGVTEAFF,TGTGCCAGCAGCCAAGTTGGCGGGGTTACTGAAGCTTTCTTT
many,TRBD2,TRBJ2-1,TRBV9,CASSVVPSGGYNEQFF,TGTGCCAGCAGCGTAGTTCCTAGCGGGGGATATAATGAGCAGTTCTTC
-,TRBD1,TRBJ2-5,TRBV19,CASSIGTGQTQYF,TGTGCCAGTAGTATCGGGACAGGGCAGACCCAGTACTTC
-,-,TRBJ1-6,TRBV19,CASTFDSLNSPLHF,TGTGCCAGTACCTTTGACAGTCTTAATTCACCCCTCCACTTT
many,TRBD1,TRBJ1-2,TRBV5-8,CASSSYRGHSYGYTF,TGTGCCAGCAGCTCCTACAGGGGTCACTCCTATGGCTACACCTTC
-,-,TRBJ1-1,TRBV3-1,CASSPGTPGDTEAFF,TGTGCCAGCAGCCCTGGGACCCCAGGGGACACTGAAGCTTTCTTT
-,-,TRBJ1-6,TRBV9,CASSVGGATNSPLHF,TGTGCCAGCAGCGTAGGAGGAGCTACTAATTCACCCCTCCACTTT
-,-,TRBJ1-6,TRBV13,CASSFGGLTSRSSYNSPLHF,TGTGCCAGCAGCTTCGGGGGGCTTACTTCCCGAAGCTCCTATAATTCACCCCTCCACTTT
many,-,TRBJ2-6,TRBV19,CASSVDSQLTF,TGTGCCAGTAGTGTTGACAGCCAGCTGACTTTC
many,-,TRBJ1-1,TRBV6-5,CASRIQGSAEAFF,TGTGCCAGCAGGATACAGGGATCGGCTGAAGCTTTCTTT
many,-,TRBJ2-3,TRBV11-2,CASSLGGSRTDTQYF,TGTGCCAGCAGCTTAGGGGGCAGTCGCACAGATACGCAGTATTTT
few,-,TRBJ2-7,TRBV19,CASSRTVSYEQYF,TGTGCCAGTTCCCGGACCGTCTCCTACGAGCAGTACTTC
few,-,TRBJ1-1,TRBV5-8,CASSKGALPNTEAFF,TGTGCCAGCAGCAAAGGCGCCCTTCCGAACACTGAAGCTTTCTTT
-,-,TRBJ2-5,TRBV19,CASSMRETQYF,TGTGCCAGTAGTATGCGGGAGACCCAGTACTTC
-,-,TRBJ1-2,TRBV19,CASSIPGTGYGYTF,TGTGCCAGTAGCATACCGGGAACAGGCTATGGCTACACCTTC
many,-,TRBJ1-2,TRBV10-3,CAISEPSRDYGYTF,TGTGCCATCAGTGAGCCGAGTCGCGACTATGGCTACACCTTC
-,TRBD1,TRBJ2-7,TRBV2,CASSIQGDYEQYF,TGTGCCAGCAGTATACAGGGGGACTACGAGCAGTACTTC
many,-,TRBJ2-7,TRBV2,CASSLQIAYEQYF,TGTGCCAGCAGTCTACAGATCGCCTACGAGCAGTACTTC
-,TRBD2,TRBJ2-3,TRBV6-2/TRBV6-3,CASSYSVPSGGKKDTQYF,TGTGCCAGCAGTTACTCGGTCCCTAGCGGGGGGAAGAAAGATACGCAGTATTTT
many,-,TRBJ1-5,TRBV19,CASSLTGEPNQPQHF,TGTGCCAGTAGTCTTACAGGTGAGCCCAATCAGCCCCAGCATTTT
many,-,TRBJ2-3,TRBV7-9,CASSLNGDSTDTQYF,TGTGCCAGCAGCTTAAACGGGGACAGCACAGATACGCAGTATTTT
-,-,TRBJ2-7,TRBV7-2,CASSTGTGVGYEQYF,TGTGCCAGCAGCACCGGGACCGGGGTAGGCTACGAGCAGTACTTC
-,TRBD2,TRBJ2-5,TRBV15,CATSRDRGGSSETQYF,TGTGCCACCAGCAGAGATCGGGGCGGGAGTTCAGAGACCCAGTACTTC
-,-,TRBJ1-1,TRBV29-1,CSVEVEERNTEAFF,TGCAGCGTTGAAGTTGAAGAAAGGAACACTGAAGCTTTCTTT
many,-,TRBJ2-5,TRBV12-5,CASGPGTFQETQYF,TGTGCTAGTGGTCCGGGGACTTTTCAAGAGACCCAGTACTTC
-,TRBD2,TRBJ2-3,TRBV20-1,CSATPGTSGGDTDTQYF,TGCAGTGCTACTCCCGGGACTAGCGGGGGAGACACAGATACGCAGTATTTT
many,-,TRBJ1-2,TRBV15,CATSVGGANYGYTF,TGTGCCACCAGCGTCGGGGGAGCTAACTATGGCTACACCTTC
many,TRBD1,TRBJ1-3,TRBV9,CASSVAPQGSSGNTIYF,TGTGCCAGCAGCGTAGCGCCACAGGGGAGCTCTGGAAACACCATATATTTT
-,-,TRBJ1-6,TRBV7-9,CASSLDSYNSPLHF,TGTGCCAGCAGCTTGGACAGTTATAATTCACCCCTCCACTTT
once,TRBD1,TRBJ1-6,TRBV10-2,CASRPTDRVGNSPLHF,TGCGCCAGCAGACCCACGGACAGGGTTGGAAATTCACCCCTCCACTTT
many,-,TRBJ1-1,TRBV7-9,CASSLGGDMVEAFF,TGTGCCAGCAGCTTAGGAGGGGACATGGTTGAAGCTTTCTTT
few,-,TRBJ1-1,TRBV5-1,CASSPHGRGARNTEAFF,TGCGCCAGCAGCCCCCACGGCCGGGGGGCGCGGAACACTGAAGCTTTCTTT
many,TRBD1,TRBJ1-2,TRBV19,CASTIHGQAYGYTF,TGTGCCAGTACCATACATGGACAGGCCTATGGCTACACCTTC
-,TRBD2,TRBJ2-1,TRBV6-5,CASSLRGAHNEQFF,TGTGCCAGCAGCCTGCGGGGGGCGCACAATGAGCAGTTCTTC
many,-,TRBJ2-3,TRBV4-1,CASSQDLPTDTQYF,TGCGCCAGCAGCCAAGATCTGCCCACAGATACGCAGTATTTT
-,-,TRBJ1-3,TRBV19,CASNKGNTIYF,TGTGCCAGTAACAAGGGTAACACCATATATTTT
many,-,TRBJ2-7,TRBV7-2,CASGAPQGNEQYF,TGTGCCAGCGGCGCTCCTCAGGGTAACGAGCAGTACTTC
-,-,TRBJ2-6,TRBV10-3,CASTGRSRSGANVLTF,TGTGCCAGCACCGGCCGCAGTCGCTCTGGGGCCAACGTCCTGACTTTC
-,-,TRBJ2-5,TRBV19,CASSHGPNNETQYF,TGTGCCAGTAGCCACGGGCCAAACAATGAGACCCAGTACTTC
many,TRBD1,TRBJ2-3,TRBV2,CASKIRGSDTQYF,TGTGCCAGCAAAATCAGGGGGTCAGATACGCAGTATTTT
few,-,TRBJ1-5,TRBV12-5,CASGPRGNQPQHF,TGTGCTAGTGGCCCAAGGGGCAATCAGCCCCAGCATTTT
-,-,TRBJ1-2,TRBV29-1,CSSGRESYGYTF,TGCAGCTCGGGACGGGAGAGCTATGGCTACACCTTC
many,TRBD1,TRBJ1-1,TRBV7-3,CASSLDRASEAFF,TGTGCCAGCAGCTTAGACAGGGCCTCCGAAGCTTTCTTT
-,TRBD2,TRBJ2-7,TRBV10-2,CASSGLAGHYEQYF,TGCGCCAGCAGTGGCCTAGCGGGTCACTACGAGCAGTACTTC
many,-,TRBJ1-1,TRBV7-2,CASSLQGGFAEAFF,TGTGCCAGCAGCTTACAGGGCGGATTTGCTGAAGCTTTCTTT
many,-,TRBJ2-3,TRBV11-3,CASRRHPTDTQYF,TGTGCCAGCAGGCGTCATCCCACAGATACGCAGTATTTT
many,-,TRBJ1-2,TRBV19,CASSIRGPNYGYTF,TGTGCCAGTAGTATTAGGGGACCGAACTATGGCTACACCTTC
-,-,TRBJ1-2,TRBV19,CASSPTSAGGYTF,TGTGCCAGTAGTCCGACATCGGCTGGTGGCTACACCTTC
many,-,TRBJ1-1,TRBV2,CASSERARGAKAFF,TGTGCCAGCAGCGAACGGGCCCGCGGAGCTAAAGCTTTCTTT